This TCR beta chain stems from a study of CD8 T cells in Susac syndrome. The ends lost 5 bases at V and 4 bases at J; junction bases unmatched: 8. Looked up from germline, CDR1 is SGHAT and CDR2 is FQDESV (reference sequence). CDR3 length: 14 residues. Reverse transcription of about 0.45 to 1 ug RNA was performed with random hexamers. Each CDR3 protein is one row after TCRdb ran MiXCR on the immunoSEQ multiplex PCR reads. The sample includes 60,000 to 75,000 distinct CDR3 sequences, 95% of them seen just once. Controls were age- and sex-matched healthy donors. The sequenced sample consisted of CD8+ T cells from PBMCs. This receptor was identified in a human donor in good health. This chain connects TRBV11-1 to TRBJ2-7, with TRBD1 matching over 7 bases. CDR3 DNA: TGTGCCAGCAGCCTTACAGGGGTCGGGTACGAGCAGTACGTC. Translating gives CASSLTGVGYEQYV.